This T cell receptor beta chain appears in the sequencing data of a study of siplizumab effects on memory and regulatory T cells. General observations from the study: Naive T cells seemed more diverse than memory cells; they also seemed major alloresponse contributors.

Regarding this clone: The antigen is unknown.

The repertoire was sequenced with immunoSEQ multiplex PCR; TCRdb's copy has only in-frame clones and lacks some. The sample contains 85,000 to 120,000 clones, roughly 92% of which appear only once. Germline CDR1 is SGHRS and CDR2 is YFSETQ. Trimming removed 4 bases from V and 8 bases from J, with 15 bases in between. The CDR3 sequence is 14 residues long. The sample consisted of CD4+ T cells sorted from blood. The clonotype was recovered from a human donor in good health. The chain has TRBV5-1 and TRBJ1-4, with a tentative D call TRBD1 (5 bases). The DNA for the CDR3 is TGCGCCAGCAGCACGGGGCCGACGAAGGAAAAACTGTTTTTT. It is translated as CASSTGPTKEKLFF.